A selection of T cell receptor beta chains follows, all from one sample in a study of T cell changes during pregnancy in multiple sclerosis. Assay: immunoSEQ multiplex PCR; the TCRdb copy retains only in-frame clones and omits some. The table has some 63,000 clones, roughly 90% seen once; the top ten hold just over 0.85%. The source was peripheral blood, collected before pregnancy. The source is a female donor with multiple sclerosis, enrolled in a pregnancy study. CDR3s include the opening cysteine and the closing phenylalanine or tryptophan. A D gene is named only where the DNA matches it firmly. Some rows have no size entry. The others give once, few or many, or a class for an expanded clone.

D gene,clone size,V gene,J gene,CDR3 DNA,CDR3 protein
TRBD1,-,TRBV25-1,TRBJ1-2,TGTGCCAGCAGTGAATCTGGGACAGGGAAGATCCTATCGAGTGGCTACACCTTC,CASSESGTGKILSSGYTF
TRBD1,-,TRBV11-1,TRBJ1-1,TGTGCCAGCAGCTTACCCGGGACAGGGGTACTGAACACTGAAGCTTTCTTT,CASSLPGTGVLNTEAFF
TRBD1,-,TRBV9,TRBJ2-5,TGTGCCAGCAGCGTAGCTCTCGGACAGGGCCAAGAGACCCAGTACTTC,CASSVALGQGQETQYF
-,-,TRBV5-8,TRBJ2-2,TGTGCCAGCTCGACGCGGGGGCGCAGCACCGGGGAGCTGTTTTTT,CASSTRGRSTGELFF
-,-,TRBV12-5,TRBJ1-1,TGTGCTAGTGGTTTGCCGTCGGACACTGAAGCTTTCTTT,CASGLPSDTEAFF
TRBD1,few,TRBV6-5,TRBJ1-6,TGTGCCAGCAGTTACTCGACAGGGGGTAATTCACCCCTCCACTTT,CASSYSTGGNSPLHF
-,-,TRBV7-2,TRBJ1-5,TGTGCCAGCAGTTACTATAGCAATCAGCCCCAGCATTTT,CASSYYSNQPQHF
-,few,TRBV6-4,TRBJ2-1,TGTGCCAGCAGTGAGACAGGGGAGGGCAATGAGCAGTTCTTC,CASSETGEGNEQFF
TRBD1,-,TRBV5-1,TRBJ1-4,TGCGCCAGCTCGCCTTTTCTCGACAGGGGTGGGGAAAAACTGTTTTTT,CASSPFLDRGGEKLFF
TRBD2,-,TRBV5-8,TRBJ2-1,TGTGCCAGCAGCTCGGGGACGGGACTAGCGGGGGGCGATGAGCAGTTCTTC,CASSSGTGLAGGDEQFF
TRBD1,-,TRBV29-1,TRBJ2-7,TGCAGCGTCGGACAGGGGGCGAACGAGCAGTACTTC,CSVGQGANEQYF
TRBD1,once,TRBV27,TRBJ1-6,TGTGCCAGCAACCCGACAGGGGGAAATTCACCCCTCCACTTT,CASNPTGGNSPLHF
-,-,TRBV6-6,TRBJ2-7,TGTGCCACCCAGACAGGACCAACCTACGAGCAGTACTTC,CATQTGPTYEQYF
-,-,TRBV11-3,TRBJ2-1,TGTGCCAGCAGCTTAGCGGCCTACAATGAGCAGTTCTTC,CASSLAAYNEQFF
-,few,TRBV4-2,TRBJ2-3,TGTGCCAGCAGCCAAGAACCGTACAGGGTTACGCAGTATTTT,CASSQEPYRVTQYF
-,-,TRBV6-5,TRBJ1-1,TGTGCCAGCAGTCGAGGACAGCGGAACACTGAAGCTTTCTTT,CASSRGQRNTEAFF
TRBD1,-,TRBV4-1,TRBJ1-2,TGCGCCAGCAGCCTCGGACAGGACGCATATGGCTACACCTTC,CASSLGQDAYGYTF
-,-,TRBV7-3,TRBJ2-5,TGTGCCAGCAGCTTACTGGGGGCCGGAGAGACCCAGTACTTC,CASSLLGAGETQYF
TRBD1,-,TRBV6-1,TRBJ1-2,TGTGCCAGCAGTGAATCACAGGGGGCTGGCTACACCTTC,CASSESQGAGYTF
-,-,TRBV6-4,TRBJ1-1,TGTGCCAGCAGTTCAGGGGTTGGGACTGAAGCTTTCTTT,CASSSGVGTEAFF
-,-,TRBV27,TRBJ1-2,TGTGCCAGTGCATTTTCCCCAGGGCTGGGGGGCTACACCTTC,CASAFSPGLGGYTF
TRBD1,-,TRBV7-9,TRBJ1-2,TGTGCCAGCAGCCCCACAGGGGATTATGGCTACACCTTC,CASSPTGDYGYTF
TRBD2,-,TRBV7-7,TRBJ2-5,TGTGCTAGCAGCTTGAGTAGCGGGGGGGGAGAAGAGACCCAGTACTTC,CASSLSSGGGEETQYF
-,-,TRBV7-3,TRBJ1-1,TGTGCCAGCAGCTCAGCCCGACAGGAGGAAGCTTTCTTT,CASSSARQEEAFF
-,-,TRBV2,TRBJ2-7,TGTGCCAGCCGCTCCAGCTACGAGCAGTACTTC,CASRSSYEQYF
TRBD1,-,TRBV9,TRBJ1-2,TGTGCCAGCAGCCCTACTCCGACAGGGTCGGATGGCTACACCTTC,CASSPTPTGSDGYTF
-,-,TRBV30,TRBJ1-2,TGTGCCTGGAGTGTAAGTCGTCCGGATGGCTACACCTTC,CAWSVSRPDGYTF
-,-,TRBV6-6,TRBJ2-2,TGTGCCAGCACCACCTGGCGACAGACTAACACCGGGGAGCTGTTTTTT,CASTTWRQTNTGELFF
TRBD2,-,TRBV18,TRBJ2-1,TGTGCCAGCTCACTACAGCGGGGGGGTAGCTTCTACAATGAGCAGTTCTTC,CASSLQRGGSFYNEQFF
-,-,TRBV9,TRBJ2-1,TGTGCCAGCGGGCTTGGGGGGAACTCCTACAATGAGCAGTTCTTC,CASGLGGNSYNEQFF
-,-,TRBV2,TRBJ1-5,TGTGCCAGCAGTGAAAATAGGGGTAATCAGCCCCAGCATTTT,CASSENRGNQPQHF
-,once,TRBV2,TRBJ1-5,TGTGCCAGCAGCCCCGACAGGATTCAGCCCCAGCATTTT,CASSPDRIQPQHF
-,few,TRBV5-1,TRBJ1-1,TGCGCCAGCAGCCGGGGGAACACTGAAGCTTTCTTT,CASSRGNTEAFF
-,-,TRBV6-5,TRBJ1-1,TGTGCCAGCAGTTACTCGCCGGGGGACACTGAAGCTTTCTTT,CASSYSPGDTEAFF
TRBD1,-,TRBV4-3,TRBJ1-2,TGCGCCAGCAGCCCAGGGGGCTTAGGCGGCCACACCTTC,CASSPGGLGGHTF
-,-,TRBV10-3,TRBJ2-3,TGTGCCATCAGTGAGTCTTGGACTGGGGGCACAGATACGCAGTATTTT,CAISESWTGGTDTQYF
TRBD2,-,TRBV5-6,TRBJ2-5,TGTGCCAGCAGCTTGTTCGGTAGCGGGGGGGCCCAGGGCCAAGAGACCCAGTACTTC,CASSLFGSGGAQGQETQYF
TRBD1,-,TRBV27,TRBJ1-5,TGTGCCAGCAGTTTCCGACAGGGGGGGAATCAGCCCCAGCATTTT,CASSFRQGGNQPQHF
-,-,TRBV4-2,TRBJ2-2,TGTGCCAGCACCACGGGGGTGGGCCCCGGGGAGCTGTTTTTT,CASTTGVGPGELFF
-,-,TRBV7-2,TRBJ2-1,TGTGCCAGCAGCTTAGGTCGGGGGAACACTGAGCAGTTCTTC,CASSLGRGNTEQFF
-,-,TRBV11-2,TRBJ1-4,TGTGCCAGCAGCTTCGGGGTTTTTGCCACAACTAATGAAAAACTGTTTTTT,CASSFGVFATTNEKLFF
-,-,TRBV5-4,TRBJ1-2,TGTGCCAGCAGCGGCCTTGGACAGCCCTATGGCTACACCTTC,CASSGLGQPYGYTF
-,-,TRBV5-1,TRBJ1-2,TGCGCCAGCAGCTCCCTAGGCAGTAGCTATGGCTACACCTTC,CASSSLGSSYGYTF
TRBD1,-,TRBV6-5,TRBJ1-1,TGTGCCAGCAGTTACCGACAGGGTGGTGAAGCTTTCTTT,CASSYRQGGEAFF
-,-,TRBV19,TRBJ1-4,TGTGCCAGTAGAAGCAGACAGGTAGAAGACCCTAATGAAAAACTGTTTTTT,CASRSRQVEDPNEKLFF
-,-,TRBV2,TRBJ1-3,TGTGCCAGCAGGGAGGAGAGGCTGGGACTCTCTGGAAACACCATATATTTT,CASREERLGLSGNTIYF
-,few,TRBV5-4,TRBJ2-7,TGTGCCAGCAGCCCTGGTTTCAGGGATCGGCTATCGGACGAGCAGTACTTC,CASSPGFRDRLSDEQYF
TRBD2,-,TRBV6-1,TRBJ2-5,TGTGCCACAACGCCGGGACTAGTAAGAGAGACCCAGTACTTC,CATTPGLVRETQYF
TRBD1,-,TRBV6-1,TRBJ1-2,TGTGCCAGCAGTGCGGGACAGAACTATGGCTACACCTTC,CASSAGQNYGYTF
TRBD1,-,TRBV6-5,TRBJ1-5,TGTGCCAGCAGACCTACAGGGGCTATCAATCAGCCCCAGCATTTT,CASRPTGAINQPQHF
-,-,TRBV6-6,TRBJ1-3,TGTGCCAGCAGCCCAGGCGGGGGAAACACCATATATTTT,CASSPGGGNTIYF
TRBD2,-,TRBV2,TRBJ2-3,TGTGCCAGCAGTGAAGCGCCAGCGGGGGGGGACACATATACGCAGTATTTT,CASSEAPAGGDTYTQYF
TRBD1,-,TRBV14,TRBJ2-7,TGTGCCAGCAGTTTCCGGGACAGGGCCTACGAGCAGTACTTC,CASSFRDRAYEQYF
-,-,TRBV9,TRBJ2-1,TGTGCCAGCAGCGTATACGAGACTACCCACCTCTCCTACAATGAGCAGTTCTTC,CASSVYETTHLSYNEQFF
-,-,TRBV2,TRBJ2-2,TGTGCCAGCAGCACAGCCACCGGGGAGCTGTTTTTT,CASSTATGELFF
TRBD1,-,TRBV25-1,TRBJ1-6,TGTGCCAGCAGACAGGGGCCCTCACCCCTCCACTTT,CASRQGPSPLHF
-,-,TRBV11-2,TRBJ2-7,TGTGCCAGCAGCTCAGGGGCCGGGGGGCCTCTATCCTACGAGCAGTACTTC,CASSSGAGGPLSYEQYF